A single T cell receptor beta chain is shown here with its context. Its specificity is not known. One end of the junction does not line up with germline, which may come from a read error. The iRepertoire nested amplicon-rescue multiplex PCR amplified TCR alpha and beta CDR3s from RNA. One entry per CDR3 protein, called by TCRdb with MiXCR from the multiplex PCR reads. The sample has about 3,600 distinct CDR3 sequences; 31% are singletons. This entry comes from a study of glioma-infiltrating T cells. Study-wide points: Gliomas, especially low-grade, showed above-expected tissue-blood divergence; non-neoplastic patients showed below. CDR3 overlap between tissue and blood was very small.

CDR3 length: 12 residues. From germline, CDR1 is MNHNS and CDR2 SASEGT. This clonotype was obtained from a human donor with low-grade glioma or glioblastoma, undergoing nonglioma brain surgery, or in good health (not recorded which). The gene calls are TRBV6-1 and TRBJ1-2; possible D gene TRBD1, 5 bases. Sequenced sample: glioma tissue, nonneoplastic brain tissue, or PBMCs (not recorded which). The CDR3 loop is CVSRPPEGVYTF. The CDR3 DNA is TGTGTCAGCAGGCCACCGGAAGGGGTCTACACCTTC.